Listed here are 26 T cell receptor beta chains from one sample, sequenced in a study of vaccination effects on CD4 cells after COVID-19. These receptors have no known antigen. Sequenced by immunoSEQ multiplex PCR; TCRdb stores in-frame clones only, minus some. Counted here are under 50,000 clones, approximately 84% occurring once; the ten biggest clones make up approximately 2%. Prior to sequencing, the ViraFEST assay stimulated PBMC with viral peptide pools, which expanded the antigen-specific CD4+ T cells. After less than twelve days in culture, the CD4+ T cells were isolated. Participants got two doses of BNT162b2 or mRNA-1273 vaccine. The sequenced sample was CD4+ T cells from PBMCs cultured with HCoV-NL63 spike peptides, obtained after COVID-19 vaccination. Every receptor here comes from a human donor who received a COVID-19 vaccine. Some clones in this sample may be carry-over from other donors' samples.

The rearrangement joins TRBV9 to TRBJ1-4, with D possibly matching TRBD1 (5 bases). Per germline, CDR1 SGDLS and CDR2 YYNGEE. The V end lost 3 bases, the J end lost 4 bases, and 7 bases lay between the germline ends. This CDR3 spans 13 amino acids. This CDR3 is CASSAGRNEKLFF. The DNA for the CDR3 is TGTGCCAGCAGCGCGGGACGTAATGAAAAACTGTTTTTT.

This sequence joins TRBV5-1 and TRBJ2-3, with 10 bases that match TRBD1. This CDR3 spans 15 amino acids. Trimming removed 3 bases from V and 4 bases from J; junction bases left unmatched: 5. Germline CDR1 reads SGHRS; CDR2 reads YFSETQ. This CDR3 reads CASSSQGQGADTQYF. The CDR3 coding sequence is TGCGCCAGCAGCTCGCAAGGACAGGGGGCAGATACGCAGTATTTT.

CDR3 in DNA: TGCGCCAGCAGCCCGGATACTGGAAACACCATATATTTT. Protein sequence: CASSPDTGNTIYF. The chain couples TRBV5-1 to TRBJ1-3; no reliable D call. The CDR3 contains 13 residues. V was pared by 4 bases and J by 2 bases, with 7 bases between. Germline assignment: CDR1 SGHRS and CDR2 YFSETQ.

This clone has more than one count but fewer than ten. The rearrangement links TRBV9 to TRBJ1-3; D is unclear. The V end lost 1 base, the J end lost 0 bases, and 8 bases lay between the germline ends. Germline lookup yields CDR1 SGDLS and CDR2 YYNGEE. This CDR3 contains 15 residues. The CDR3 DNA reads TGTGCCAGCAGCGTACTGGGCGGCTCTGGAAACACCATATATTTT. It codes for CASSVLGGSGNTIYF. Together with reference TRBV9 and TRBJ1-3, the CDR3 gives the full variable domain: DSGVTQTPKHLITATGQRVTLRCSPRSGDLSVYWYQQSLDQGLQFLIQYYNGEERAKGNILERFSAQQFPDLHSELNLSSLELGDSALYFCASSVLGGSGNTIYFGEGSWLTVV.

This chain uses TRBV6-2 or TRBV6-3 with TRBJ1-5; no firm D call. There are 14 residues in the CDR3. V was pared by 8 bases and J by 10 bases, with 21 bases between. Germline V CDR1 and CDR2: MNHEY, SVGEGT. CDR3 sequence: CASGPDVVIEPQHF. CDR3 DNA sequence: TGTGCCAGCGGCCCGGACGTGGTGATCGAACCCCAGCATTTT.

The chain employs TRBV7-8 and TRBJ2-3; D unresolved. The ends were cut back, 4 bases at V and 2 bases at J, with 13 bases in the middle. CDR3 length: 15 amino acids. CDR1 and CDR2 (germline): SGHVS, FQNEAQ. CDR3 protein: CASSSDLISTDTQYF. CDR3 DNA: TGTGCCAGCAGCTCGGACCTTATATCCACAGATACGCAGTATTTT.

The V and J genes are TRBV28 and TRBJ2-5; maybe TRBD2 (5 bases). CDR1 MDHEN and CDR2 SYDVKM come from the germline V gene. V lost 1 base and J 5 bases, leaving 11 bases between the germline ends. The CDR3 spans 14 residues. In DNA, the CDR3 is TGTGCCAGCAGTTTATATGGAGGAATGGAGACCCAGTACTTC. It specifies CASSLYGGMETQYF. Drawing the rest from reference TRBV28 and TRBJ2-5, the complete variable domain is DVKVTQSSRYLVKRTGEKVFLECVQDMDHENMFWYRQDPGLGLRLIYFSYDVKMKEKGDIPEGYSVSREKKERFSLILESASTNQTSMYLCASSLYGGMETQYFGPGTRLLVL.

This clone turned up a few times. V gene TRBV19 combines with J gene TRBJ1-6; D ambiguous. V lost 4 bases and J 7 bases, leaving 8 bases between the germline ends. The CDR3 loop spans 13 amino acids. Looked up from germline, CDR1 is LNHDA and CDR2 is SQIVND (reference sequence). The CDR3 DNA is TGTGCCAGTAGTAACACTTGGAATTCACCCCTCCACTTT. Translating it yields CASSNTWNSPLHF.

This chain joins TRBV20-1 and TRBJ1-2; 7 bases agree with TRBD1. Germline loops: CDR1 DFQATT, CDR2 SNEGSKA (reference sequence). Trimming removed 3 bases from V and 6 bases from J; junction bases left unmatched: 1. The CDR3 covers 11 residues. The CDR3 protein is CSASDRDGYTF. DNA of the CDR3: TGCAGTGCTAGTGACAGGGATGGCTACACCTTC.

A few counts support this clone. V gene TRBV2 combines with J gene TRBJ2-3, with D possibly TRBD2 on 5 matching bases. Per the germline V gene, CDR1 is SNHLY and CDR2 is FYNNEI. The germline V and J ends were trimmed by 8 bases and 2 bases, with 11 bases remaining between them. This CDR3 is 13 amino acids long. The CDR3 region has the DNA TGTGCCAGCCGAAGGGAGATCACAGATACGCAGTATTTT. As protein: CASRREITDTQYF. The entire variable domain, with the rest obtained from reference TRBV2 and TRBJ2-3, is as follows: EPEVTQTPSHQVTQMGQEVILRCVPISNHLYFYWYRQILGQKVEFLVSFYNNEISEKSEIFDDQFSVERPDGSNFTLKIRSTKLEDSAMYFCASRREITDTQYFGPGTRLTVL.

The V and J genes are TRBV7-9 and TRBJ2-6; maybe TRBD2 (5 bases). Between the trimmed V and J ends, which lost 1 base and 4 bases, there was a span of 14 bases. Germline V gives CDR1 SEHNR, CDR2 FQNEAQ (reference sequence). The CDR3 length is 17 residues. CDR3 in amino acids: CASSLDGVRVGANVLTF. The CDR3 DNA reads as TGTGCCAGCAGCTTAGACGGGGTCCGGGTAGGGGCCAACGTCCTGACTTTC.

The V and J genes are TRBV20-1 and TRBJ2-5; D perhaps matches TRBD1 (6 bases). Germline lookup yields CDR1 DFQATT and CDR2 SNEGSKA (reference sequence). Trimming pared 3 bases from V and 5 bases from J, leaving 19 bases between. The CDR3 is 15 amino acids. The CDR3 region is CSASGGHHIGETQYF. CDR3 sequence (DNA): TGCAGTGCTAGTGGGGGACACCACATCGGGGAGACCCAGTACTTC.

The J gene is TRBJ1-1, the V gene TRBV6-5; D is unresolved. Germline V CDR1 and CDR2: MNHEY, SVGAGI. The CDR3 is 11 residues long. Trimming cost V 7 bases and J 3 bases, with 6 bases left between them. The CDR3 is CASKQDTEAFF. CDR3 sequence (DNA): TGTGCCAGCAAACAAGACACTGAAGCTTTCTTT.

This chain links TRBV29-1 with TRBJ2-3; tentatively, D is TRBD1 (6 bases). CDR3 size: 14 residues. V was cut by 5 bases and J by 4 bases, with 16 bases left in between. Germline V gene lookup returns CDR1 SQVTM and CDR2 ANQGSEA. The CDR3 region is CSVTTGGAADTQYF. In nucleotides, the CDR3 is TGCAGCGTTACCACTGGGGGCGCAGCAGATACGCAGTATTTT.

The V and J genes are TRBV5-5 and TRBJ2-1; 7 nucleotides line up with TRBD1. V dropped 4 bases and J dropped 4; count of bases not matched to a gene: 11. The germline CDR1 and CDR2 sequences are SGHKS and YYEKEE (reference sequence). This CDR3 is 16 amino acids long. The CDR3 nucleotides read TGTGCCAGCAGCCCCCGATCCGGGACAGATTACAATGAGCAGTTCTTC. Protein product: CASSPRSGTDYNEQFF.

The CDR3, as DNA: TGTGCCAGCAGCAAAGCCGCTATTTCCGGGATGAATGAGCAGTTCTTC. This gives the protein CASSKAAISGMNEQFF. The chain couples TRBV21-1 to TRBJ2-1; the DNA was not used to check the table's D call, TRBD2. TRBV21-1 is given as a pseudogene. The CDR3 length is 16 residues.

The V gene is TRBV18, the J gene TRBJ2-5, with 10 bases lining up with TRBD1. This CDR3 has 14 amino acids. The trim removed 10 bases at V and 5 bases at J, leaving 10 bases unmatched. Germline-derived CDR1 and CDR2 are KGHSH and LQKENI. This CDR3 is CATTAGTGVETQYF. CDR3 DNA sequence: TGTGCCACCACCGCCGGGACAGGGGTGGAGACCCAGTACTTC. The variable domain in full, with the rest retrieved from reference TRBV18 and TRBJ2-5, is NAGVMQNPRHLVRRRGQEARLRCSPMKGHSHVYWYRQLPEEGLKFMVYLQKENIIDESGMPKERFSAEFPKEGPSILRIQQVVRGDSAAYFCATTAGTGVETQYFGPGTRLLVL.

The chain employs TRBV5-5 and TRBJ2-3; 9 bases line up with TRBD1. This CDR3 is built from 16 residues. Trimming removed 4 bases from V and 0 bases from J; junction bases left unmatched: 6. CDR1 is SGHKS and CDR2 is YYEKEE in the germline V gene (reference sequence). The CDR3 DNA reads TGTGCCAGCAGCGTCCCCGGGACAGGGAGCACAGATACGCAGTATTTT. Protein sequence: CASSVPGTGSTDTQYF.

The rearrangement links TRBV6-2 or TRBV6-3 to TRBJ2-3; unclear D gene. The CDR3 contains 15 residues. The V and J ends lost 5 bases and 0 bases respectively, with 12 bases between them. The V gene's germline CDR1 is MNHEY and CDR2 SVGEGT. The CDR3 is CASSARRPSTDTQYF. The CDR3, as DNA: TGTGCCAGCAGTGCCCGACGGCCAAGCACAGATACGCAGTATTTT.

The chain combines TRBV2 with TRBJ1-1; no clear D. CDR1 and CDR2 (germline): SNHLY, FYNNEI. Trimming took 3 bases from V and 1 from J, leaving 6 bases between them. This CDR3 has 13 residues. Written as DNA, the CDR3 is TGTGCCAGCAGTGAGCGCTCGAACACTGAAGCTTTCTTT. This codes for CASSERSNTEAFF.

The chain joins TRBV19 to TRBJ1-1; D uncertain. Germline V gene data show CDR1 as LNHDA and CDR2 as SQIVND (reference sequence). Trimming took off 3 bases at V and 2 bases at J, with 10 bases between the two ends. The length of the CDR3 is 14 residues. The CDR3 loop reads CASSILLVNTEAFF. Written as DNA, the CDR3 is TGTGCCAGTAGTATCCTGTTAGTTAACACTGAAGCTTTCTTT. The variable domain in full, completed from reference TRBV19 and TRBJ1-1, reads DGGITQSPKYLFRKEGQNVTLSCEQNLNHDAMYWYRQDPGQGLRLIYYSQIVNDFQKGDIAEGYSVSREKKESFPLTVTSAQKNPTAFYLCASSILLVNTEAFFGQGTRLTVV.

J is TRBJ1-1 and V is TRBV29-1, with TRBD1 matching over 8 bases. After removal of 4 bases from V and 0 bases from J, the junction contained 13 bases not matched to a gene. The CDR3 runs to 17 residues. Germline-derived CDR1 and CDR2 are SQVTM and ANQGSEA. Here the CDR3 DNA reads TGCAGCGTTGGAATGAGGAGGACAGGGAGGGTGAACACTGAAGCTTTCTTT. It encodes CSVGMRRTGRVNTEAFF.

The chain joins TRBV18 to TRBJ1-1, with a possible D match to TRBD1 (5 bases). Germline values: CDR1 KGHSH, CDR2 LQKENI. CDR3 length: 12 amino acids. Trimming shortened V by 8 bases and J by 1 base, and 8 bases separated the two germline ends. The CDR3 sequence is CASNTGNTEAFF. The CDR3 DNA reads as TGTGCCAGCAATACAGGGAACACTGAAGCTTTCTTT.

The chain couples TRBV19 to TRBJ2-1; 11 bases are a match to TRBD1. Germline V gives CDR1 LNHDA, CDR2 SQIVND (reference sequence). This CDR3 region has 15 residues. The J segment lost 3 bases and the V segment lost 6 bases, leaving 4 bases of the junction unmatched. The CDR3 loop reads CASRPGTGGYNEQFF. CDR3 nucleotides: TGTGCCAGTAGACCTGGGACAGGGGGCTACAATGAGCAGTTCTTC.

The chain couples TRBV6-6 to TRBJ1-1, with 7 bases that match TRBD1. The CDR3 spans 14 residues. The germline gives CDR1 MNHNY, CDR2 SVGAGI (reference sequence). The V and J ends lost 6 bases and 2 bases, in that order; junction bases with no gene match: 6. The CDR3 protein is CASRSWDRNTEAFF. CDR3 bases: TGTGCCAGCAGATCCTGGGACAGAAACACTGAAGCTTTCTTT.

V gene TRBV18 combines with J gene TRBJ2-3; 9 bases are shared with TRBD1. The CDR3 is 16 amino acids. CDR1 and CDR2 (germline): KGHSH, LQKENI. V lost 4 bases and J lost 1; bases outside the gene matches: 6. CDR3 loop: CASSLNRGQRTDTQYF. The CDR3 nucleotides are TGTGCCAGCTCACTAAACAGGGGGCAACGCACAGATACGCAGTATTTT. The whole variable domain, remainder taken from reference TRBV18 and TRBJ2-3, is NAGVMQNPRHLVRRRGQEARLRCSPMKGHSHVYWYRQLPEEGLKFMVYLQKENIIDESGMPKERFSAEFPKEGPSILRIQQVVRGDSAAYFCASSLNRGQRTDTQYFGPGTRLTVL.